The sequence of this T cell receptor beta chain was determined in a study of cytomegalovirus exposure and HLA in healthy donors. Findings and limits, study-wide: The authors reported that TCR beta sequences could predict HLA-A and HLA-B alleles. These predictions were accurate for most subjects in the first cohort.

These donors, healthy bone marrow donors, were studied. The primer mix had 60 Vbeta and 13 Jbeta primers. Method: immunoSEQ multiplex PCR; TCRdb's copy keeps in-frame clones and lacks some. The repertoire table contains some 60,000 clones. This CDR3 contains 12 residues. Trimming pared 3 bases from V and 2 bases from J, leaving 4 bases between. The germline V gene encodes CDR1 SGHNT and CDR2 YYREEE (reference sequence). Comment on this clone: Its antigen is unidentified.

The clonotype was recovered from a male donor in good health and CMV-seronegative. This rearrangement joins TRBV5-4 to TRBJ2-3; D remains ambiguous. The source material was PBMCs. CDR3 sequence: CASSSFTDTQYF. The CDR3 coding sequence is TGTGCCAGCAGCTCCTTCACAGATACGCAGTATTTT.